The 24 T cell receptor beta chains below come from one sample, sequenced in a study of response to subunit inactivated influenza vaccine. One entry per CDR3 protein, called by TCRdb with MiXCR from the RT-PCR reads. The sample comprises around 760,000 distinct CDR3 sequences, 14% of which are singletons, and around 6.5% rests with the top ten. The material sequenced was PBMCs from blood, taken roughly 15 days before vaccination. These receptors were obtained from a man over 45 who received an inactivated influenza vaccine.

A few counts support this clonotype. The chain employs TRBV5-1 and TRBJ2-2, with D hard to call. CDR1 is SGHRS and CDR2 is YFSETQ in the germline V gene. Trimming took 7 bases from V and 2 from J, leaving 9 bases between them. The CDR3 loop spans 13 amino acids. The CDR3 coding sequence is TGCGCCAGCCACGACGCTAACACCGGGGAGCTGTTTTTT. Protein: CASHDANTGELFF.

This clonotype was seen a few times. This CDR3 is CASSFPLWTGYPGELFF. The CDR3, as DNA: TGTGCCAGCAGTTTCCCACTGTGGACAGGGTATCCCGGGGAGCTGTTTTTT. The rearrangement links TRBV28 to TRBJ2-2, with 8 bases lining up with TRBD1. The V and J ends lost 3 bases and 6 bases, in that order; junction bases with no gene match: 12. In germline, CDR1 is MDHEN, CDR2 SYDVKM. This CDR3 region has 17 residues.

This rearrangement joins TRBV7-8 to TRBJ1-2; a possible D gene is TRBD1 (6 bases). V lost 5 bases to trimming and J lost 8 bases, with 15 bases between them. CDR1 is SGHVS and CDR2 is FQNEAQ in the germline V gene. This CDR3 region has 13 residues. CDR3 region: CASSPGQFMGYTF. The DNA for the CDR3 is TGTGCCAGCAGCCCAGGACAGTTTATGGGCTACACCTTC.

This clonotype was seen only a few times. The chain employs TRBV20-1 and TRBJ2-1, with 8 bases aligning to TRBD2. Germline V gene sequence: CDR1 DFQATT, CDR2 SNEGSKA (reference sequence). This CDR3 is built from 16 residues. V shed 2 bases and J 6 bases; nucleotides not matched to a gene: 12. The CDR3 DNA sequence: TGCAGTGCTAGACCCCCCGGGACTAGGTTTTTCAATGAGCAGTTCTTC. Amino acids: CSARPPGTRFFNEQFF.

In DNA form, the CDR3 reads TGTGCCAGCAGTGAAACCCCCTACTTTGGCTACACCTTC. As protein: CASSETPYFGYTF. The chain is built from TRBV2 and TRBJ1-2; D unresolved. Trimming pared 2 bases from V and 7 bases from J, leaving 11 bases between. The CDR3 length is 13 residues. Germline assignment: CDR1 SNHLY and CDR2 FYNNEI. The full variable domain, with the rest looked up from reference TRBV2 and TRBJ1-2, is EPEVTQTPSHQVTQMGQEVILRCVPISNHLYFYWYRQILGQKVEFLVSFYNNEISEKSEIFDDQFSVERPDGSNFTLKIRSTKLEDSAMYFCASSETPYFGYTFGSGTRLTVV.

The table lists this clonotype with a few counts. The chain has TRBV6-1 and TRBJ1-1, with D possibly matching TRBD1 (5 bases). The CDR3 spans 14 residues. CDR1 MNHNS and CDR2 SASEGT come from the germline V gene. Trimming pared 9 bases from V and 1 base from J, leaving 15 bases between. The CDR3 region has the DNA TGTGCCAGTTGGTGGCGGGGCAGGAACACTGAAGCTTTCTTT. Translation gives CASWWRGRNTEAFF.

The rearrangement joins TRBV5-6 to TRBJ2-2, with TRBD1 matching 9 bases. V was pared by 3 bases and J by 1 base, with 4 bases of the junction left unmatched. This CDR3 has 16 amino acids. Germline V gene sequence: CDR1 SGHDT, CDR2 YYEEEE. CDR3 loop: CASSWDRVQNTGELFF. The CDR3 nucleotides are TGTGCCAGCAGCTGGGACAGGGTACAGAACACCGGGGAGCTGTTTTTT. Full variable domain (rest looked up from reference TRBV5-6 and TRBJ2-2): DAGVTQSPTHLIKTRGQQVTLRCSPKSGHDTVSWYQQALGQGPQFIFQYYEEEERQRGNFPDRFSGHQFPNYSSELNVNALLLGDSALYLCASSWDRVQNTGELFFGEGSRLTVL.

Many counts were recorded for this clonotype. This rearrangement joins TRBV28 to TRBJ2-5; D is ambiguous. CDR3 length: 13 residues. CDR1 MDHEN and CDR2 SYDVKM come from the germline V gene. V shed 3 bases and J shed 4 bases, with 9 bases lying between them. The CDR3 region has the DNA TGTGCCAGCAGTTTTTTCCAGACAGAGACCCAGTACTTC. Protein product: CASSFFQTETQYF.

The genes are TRBV20-1 and TRBJ2-7; possible D gene TRBD1, 6 bases. Germline-derived CDR1 and CDR2 are DFQATT and SNEGSKA (reference sequence). Deletions cut 3 bases from V and 2 bases from J, with 14 bases between. CDR3 size: 14 residues. The CDR3, as DNA: TGCAGTGCTAGTGGGGGCCCTGGGGCCTACGAGCAGTACTTC. Residues: CSASGGPGAYEQYF.

CDR3: CATSSSMGHLSYEQYF. The CDR3 DNA is TGTGCCACCAGCAGTTCGATGGGACACCTCTCCTACGAGCAGTACTTC. The chain combines TRBV15 with TRBJ2-7, with D possibly being TRBD1 (6 bases). Trimming took 3 bases from V and 0 from J, leaving 15 bases between them. There are 16 residues in the CDR3. Germline assignment: CDR1 LNHNV and CDR2 YYDKDF (reference sequence). The full variable domain, rest sourced from reference TRBV15 and TRBJ2-7, is DAMVIQNPRYQVTQFGKPVTLSCSQTLNHNVMYWYQQKSSQAPKLLFHYYDKDFNNEADTPDNFQSRRPNTSFCFLDIRSPGLGDTAMYLCATSSSMGHLSYEQYFGPGTRLTVT.

This chain uses TRBV4-3 with TRBJ2-5; 9 bases map to TRBD1. Germline CDR1 reads LGHNA; CDR2 reads YSLEER. The CDR3 runs to 15 residues. With V trimmed by 0 bases and J by 4 bases, 3 bases remained unmatched. CDR3 loop: CASSQDPTGGETQYF. The DNA of the CDR3 is TGCGCCAGCAGCCAAGACCCGACAGGGGGAGAGACCCAGTACTTC.

This clonotype was recorded a few times. The chain couples TRBV6-5 to TRBJ2-3, with D perhaps being TRBD1 or TRBD2 (6 bases each). This CDR3 has 16 amino acids. The V gene's germline CDR1 is MNHEY and CDR2 SVGAGI. The ends were cut back, 4 bases at V and 3 bases at J, with 17 bases in the middle. The CDR3 DNA reads TGTGCCAGCAGTTTAAGTTTTGGGGGGCGGACAGATACGCAGTATTTT. This sequence encodes CASSLSFGGRTDTQYF.

The V call is TRBV2, the J call TRBJ1-1; TRBD1 matches 7 bases. Germline loops: CDR1 SNHLY, CDR2 FYNNEI. Trimming at V came to 4 bases and at J to 1 base, leaving 9 bases not matched to a gene. The CDR3 spans 16 residues. The CDR3 coding sequence is TGTGCCAGCAGTGGGCACAGGGGCCGGAAGAACACTGAAGCTTTCTTT. Its protein product is CASSGHRGRKNTEAFF.

The rearrangement uses TRBV20-1 and TRBJ2-7, with 11 positions matching TRBD2. The J segment lost 2 bases and the V segment lost 5 bases, leaving 2 bases of the junction unmatched. CDR1 is DFQATT, CDR2 SNEGSKA, per germline (reference sequence). This CDR3 is 13 amino acids long. The CDR3 loop reads CSAFSGRAYEQYF. Here the CDR3 DNA reads TGCAGTGCTTTTAGCGGGAGGGCCTACGAGCAGTACTTC.

This clonotype was seen many times. The junction departs from germline at one end; a sequencing error may be responsible. The V and J genes are TRBV5-1 and TRBJ2-5; D not resolved. The CDR3 loop spans 14 amino acids. The germline gives CDR1 SGHRS, CDR2 YFSETQ. CDR3 region: CASSLAGTQETQYF. The CDR3 coding sequence is TGTGCCAGCAGCTTAGCTGGAACCCAAGAGACCCAGTACTTC.

This clonotype occurred a few times. This sequence joins TRBV7-9 and TRBJ1-2; D is unclear. The germline gives CDR1 SEHNR, CDR2 FQNEAQ (reference sequence). Deletions cut 6 bases from V and 1 base from J, with 9 bases between. The CDR3 has 13 amino acids. The CDR3 DNA sequence: TGTGCCAGCAGACAACAGAATAACTATGGCTACACCTTC. Its translation is CASRQQNNYGYTF.

The chain is built from TRBV6-2 or TRBV6-3 and TRBJ2-5; D gene uncertain. Germline lookup yields CDR1 MNHEY and CDR2 SVGEGT. The CDR3 covers 14 residues. V lost 6 bases and J lost 6, with 17 bases in between. The DNA for the CDR3 is TGTGCCAGCAGCCCCCGGCCAGAAAGGAAGACCCAGTACTTC. It codes for CASSPRPERKTQYF.

There are a few counts of this clonotype. The CDR3 sequence: CASSQSNGETQYF. CDR3 DNA sequence: TGCGCCAGCAGCCAAAGTAACGGGGAGACCCAGTACTTC. J is TRBJ2-5 and V is TRBV4-1; D uncertain. This CDR3 has 13 residues. Germline lookup yields CDR1 MGHRA and CDR2 YSYEKL. V shed 2 bases and J shed 5 bases, with 9 bases lying between them.

This clonotype turned up a few times. DNA for the CDR3: TGTGCCAGCAGCTTAAGTTATGGGGCGAACACCGGGGAGCTGTTTTTT. This codes for CASSLSYGANTGELFF. This rearrangement joins TRBV7-8 to TRBJ2-2; D ambiguous. The CDR3 runs to 16 residues. Germline V CDR1 and CDR2: SGHVS, FQNEAQ. V was clipped by 2 bases and J by 0 bases, with 10 bases between them.

This clonotype was seen only a few times. This rearrangement joins TRBV6-5 to TRBJ2-1; 7 bases agree with TRBD1. In germline, CDR1 is MNHEY, CDR2 SVGAGI. The V gene end was trimmed by 4 bases and the J gene end by 6 bases; junction bases not matched to a gene: 9. This CDR3 contains 15 residues. CDR3 coding DNA: TGTGCCAGCAGTTTTAACAGGGGAGTTGGCAATGAGCAGTTCTTC. The encoded protein is CASSFNRGVGNEQFF.

The chain employs TRBV20-1 and TRBJ2-5, with 7 bases lining up with TRBD1. Germline CDR1 is DFQATT and CDR2 is SNEGSKA (reference sequence). J gave up 3 bases and V 1 base, and 2 bases lay outside the gene matches. The CDR3 runs 13 residues. CDR3 loop: CSARVTGEETQYF. The CDR3 DNA sequence: TGCAGTGCTAGAGTTACAGGGGAAGAGACCCAGTACTTC.

This clonotype was counted only a few times. The chain joins TRBV9 to TRBJ2-3, with D perhaps TRBD2 (6 bases). V was pared by 4 bases and J by 3 bases, with 12 bases between. In germline, CDR1 is SGDLS, CDR2 YYNGEE. This CDR3 has 14 amino acids. The CDR3 DNA reads as TGTGCCAGCAGCTGGACGACTAGGACAGATACGCAGTATTTT. It translates to CASSWTTRTDTQYF.

The chain links TRBV6-2 or TRBV6-3 to TRBJ2-5; maybe TRBD1 (5 bases). Germline lookup yields CDR1 MNHEY and CDR2 SVGEGT. The CDR3 is 15 residues long. V was pared by 5 bases and J by 7 bases, with 20 bases between. The DNA for the CDR3 is TGTGCCAGCAGTCCGCGTGGCTGGGGCGAGTGGACCCAGTACTTC. It yields the protein CASSPRGWGEWTQYF.

The rearrangement uses TRBV14 and TRBJ2-5; 11 bases agree with TRBD2. V gave up 3 bases and J gave up 3 bases; unmatched junction bases: 18. CDR1 is SGHDN, CDR2 FVKESK, per germline. The CDR3 runs 20 residues. CDR3 in amino acids: CASSQGTPGLAESSEETQYF. CDR3 coding DNA: TGTGCCAGCAGCCAGGGAACTCCGGGACTAGCGGAGTCCTCAGAAGAGACCCAGTACTTC.